These 23 T cell receptor beta chains were all obtained from the same sample, sequenced in a study of blood T cell repertoires in COVID-19. Clones were sequenced by immunoSEQ multiplex PCR, and TCRdb holds only the in-frame ones, with some missing. This repertoire shows roughly 190,000 clones, around nine tenths found once; its top ten account for roughly 6.2%. The sequencing sample was made of peripheral blood. These receptors were obtained from a woman aged 40-49 years who had recovered from COVID-19.

About this clone itself: This CDR3 is also generated by other DNA sequences in the sample. J is TRBJ1-1 and V is TRBV3-1 (or the pseudogene TRBV3-2); D perhaps matches TRBD1 (6 bases). This CDR3 is 14 amino acids long. Germline lookup yields CDR1 LGHDT and CDR2 YNNKEL (reference sequence). Trimming stripped 4 bases from V and 1 base from J, with 10 bases between. CDR3 bases: TGTGCCAGCAGCCCCAGGGGACGGAACACTGAAGCTTTCTTT. It yields the protein CASSPRGRNTEAFF.

CDR3 nucleotides: TGTGCCAGCAGCTTAGGGGGTTCCGGGGTGCCCCAGCATTTT. It yields the protein CASSLGGSGVPQHF. V and J are TRBV7-2 and TRBJ1-5; D not resolved. The CDR3 sequence is 14 residues long. Per germline, CDR1 SGHTA and CDR2 FQGNSA. With 1 base removed from V and 9 bases from J, the gap between germline ends came to 13 bases.

The chain uses TRBV6-5 and TRBJ1-5; 7 positions match TRBD1. V lost 6 bases to trimming and J lost 6 bases; unmatched junction nucleotides: 5. CDR1 and CDR2 from the germline V gene are MNHEY and SVGAGI. This CDR3 is built from 13 residues. The CDR3 reads CASSQDRVQPQHF. CDR3 DNA sequence: TGTGCCAGCAGCCAAGACAGGGTTCAGCCCCAGCATTTT.

J is TRBJ2-2 and V is TRBV9, with a weak D call TRBD1 (6 bases). Deletions cut 5 bases from V and 4 bases from J, with 12 bases between. The germline V gene encodes CDR1 SGDLS and CDR2 YYNGEE. This CDR3 has 14 residues. CDR3 amino acids: CASSAQGSTGELFF. The CDR3 DNA reads TGTGCCAGCAGTGCGCAGGGGTCCACCGGGGAGCTGTTTTTT. The whole variable domain, remainder taken from reference TRBV9 and TRBJ2-2, is DSGVTQTPKHLITATGQRVTLRCSPRSGDLSVYWYQQSLDQGLQFLIQYYNGEERAKGNILERFSAQQFPDLHSELNLSSLELGDSALYFCASSAQGSTGELFFGEGSRLTVL.

The rearrangement uses TRBV7-6 and TRBJ1-3; D is perhaps TRBD1 (5 bases). Between the trimmed V and J ends, which lost 4 bases and 0 bases, there was a span of 10 bases. From germline, CDR1 is SGHVS and CDR2 FNYEAQ. The CDR3 totals 15 residues. In DNA, the CDR3 is TGTGCCAGCAGCTCCATGACAGACTCTGGAAACACCATATATTTT. Protein: CASSSMTDSGNTIYF. Full variable domain (outside the CDR3, taken from reference TRBV7-6 and TRBJ1-3): GAGVSQSPRYKVTKRGQDVALRCDPISGHVSLYWYRQALGQGPEFLTYFNYEAQQDKSGLPNDRFSAERPEGSISTLTIQRTEQRDSAMYRCASSSMTDSGNTIYFGEGSWLTVV.

This sequence joins TRBV5-6 and TRBJ2-1, with D unclear. Trimming cost V 4 bases and J 2 bases, with 16 bases left between them. The germline V gene has CDR1 SGHDT and CDR2 YYEEEE. CDR3 length: 16 residues. CDR3 in amino acids: CASSPPGAMTYNEQFF. CDR3 nucleotides: TGTGCCAGCAGCCCGCCCGGAGCGATGACCTACAATGAGCAGTTCTTC.

This chain joins TRBV6-1 and TRBJ1-4, with 10 bases that match TRBD1. Germline V CDR1 and CDR2: MNHNS, SASEGT. Losses at the gene ends were 1 base for V and 7 bases for J; bases not matched to a gene: 3. The CDR3 covers 15 residues. CDR3 bases: TGTGCCAGCAGTGAAGAAGGACAGGGGGGTGAAAAACTGTTTTTT. Translating it yields CASSEEGQGGEKLFF.

The chain employs TRBV27 and TRBJ2-1; 11 bases agree with TRBD2. V dropped 10 bases and J dropped 9; count of bases not matched to a gene: 14. CDR3 length: 15 residues. Germline V gene data show CDR1 as MNHEY and CDR2 as SMNVEV (reference sequence). CDR3 in amino acids: CATYPPLAGVGEQFF. CDR3 coding DNA: TGTGCCACCTACCCCCCACTAGCGGGAGTGGGTGAGCAGTTCTTC.

The chain recombines TRBV11-3 with TRBJ2-3; the D gene is possibly TRBD2 (5 bases). Trimming removed 1 base at V and 2 bases at J, with 10 bases between. The CDR3 contains 15 residues. Germline V lookup: CDR1 SGHNT, CDR2 YENEEA. The CDR3 protein is CASSLGSGPTDTQYF. In DNA, the CDR3 is TGTGCCAGCAGCTTAGGGAGCGGCCCCACAGATACGCAGTATTTT.

The chain employs TRBV5-6 and TRBJ2-2; 7 positions agree with TRBD2. The J segment lost 2 bases and the V segment lost 4 bases, leaving 5 bases of the junction unmatched. There are 15 residues in the CDR3. The germline gives CDR1 SGHDT, CDR2 YYEEEE. The CDR3 sequence: CASSLPGGNTGELFF. The CDR3 region has the DNA TGTGCCAGCAGCCTCCCGGGGGGTAACACCGGGGAGCTGTTTTTT.

The gene calls are TRBV19 and TRBJ2-7; TRBD1 agrees at 8 bases. The germline V gene has CDR1 LNHDA and CDR2 SQIVND (reference sequence). Germline trimming cut 6 bases from V and 4 bases from J; bases unmatched to any gene: 11. The CDR3 totals 15 residues. CDR3 sequence (DNA): TGTGCCAGTAGAATCTCGGACAGGGAAGCTTACGAGCAGTACTTC. Residues: CASRISDREAYEQYF.

The table lists this clone with a count of one. V is TRBV6-6 and J is TRBJ1-4; D may be TRBD1 (5 bases). Trimming cost V 2 bases and J 0 bases, with 10 bases left between them. The CDR3 is 16 residues long. Per germline, CDR1 MNHNY and CDR2 SVGAGI (reference sequence). The CDR3 coding sequence is TGTGCCAGCAGTTACGGGAGGGGTGCAACTAATGAAAAACTGTTTTTT. It encodes CASSYGRGATNEKLFF.

The chain combines TRBV7-9 with TRBJ2-5; 10 bases are shared with TRBD2. V shed 3 bases and J 3 bases; nucleotides not matched to a gene: 4. CDR1 and CDR2 (germline): SEHNR, FQNEAQ (reference sequence). CDR3 length: 15 residues. The DNA for the CDR3 is TGTGCCAGCAGCTTGGCGCTAGCGGGAGAAGAGACCCAGTACTTC. This encodes CASSLALAGEETQYF.

CDR3 nucleotide sequence: TGTGCCACCGGGGACAGCCACAATCAGCCCCAGCATTTT. Amino acids: CATGDSHNQPQHF. The chain carries TRBV18 and TRBJ1-5; 7 bases line up with TRBD1. The CDR3 has 13 amino acids. V dropped 10 bases and J dropped 3; count of bases not matched to a gene: 6. Germline values: CDR1 KGHSH, CDR2 LQKENI.

This clone came up many times. V and J are TRBV7-9 and TRBJ2-1; the match to TRBD2 covers 10 bases. V dropped 7 bases and J dropped 6; count of bases not matched to a gene: 3. There are 13 residues in the CDR3. Germline values: CDR1 SEHNR, CDR2 FQNEAQ (reference sequence). This CDR3 is CASILAGVNEQFF. In DNA, the CDR3 is TGTGCCAGCATCCTAGCGGGAGTCAATGAGCAGTTCTTC. Together with reference TRBV7-9 and TRBJ2-1, the CDR3 gives the full variable domain: DTGVSQNPRHKITKRGQNVTFRCDPISEHNRLYWYRQTLGQGPEFLTYFQNEAQLEKSRLLSDRFSAERPKGSFSTLEIQRTEQGDSAMYLCASILAGVNEQFFGPGTRLTVL.

The gene calls are TRBV5-1 and TRBJ1-2; perhaps TRBD1 as D (5 bases). V was shortened by 3 bases and J by 1 base, with 7 bases between the two germline ends. Germline V gene data show CDR1 as SGHRS and CDR2 as YFSETQ. The CDR3 sequence is 13 residues long. CDR3 amino acids: CASSYDSNYGYTF. In nucleotides, the CDR3 is TGCGCCAGCAGCTACGACAGTAACTATGGCTACACCTTC.

This chain uses TRBV19 with TRBJ2-7, with 7 bases matching TRBD1. The germline gives CDR1 LNHDA, CDR2 SQIVND (reference sequence). This CDR3 region has 13 residues. Trimming removed 5 bases from V and 2 bases from J; junction bases left unmatched: 3. The CDR3 bases are TGTGCCAGTAGTTCCAGGGGGACCTACGAGCAGTACTTC. Protein sequence: CASSSRGTYEQYF.

This clone was found a few times. This chain joins TRBV12-5 and TRBJ1-1; 8 nucleotides align to TRBD1. The CDR3 contains 16 residues. CDR1 LGHNT and CDR2 FRNRAP come from the germline V gene. V shed 1 base and J 0 bases; nucleotides not matched to a gene: 4. This CDR3 reads CASGLGTGFVNTEAFF. CDR3 coding DNA: TGTGCTAGTGGTTTGGGGACAGGGTTCGTGAACACTGAAGCTTTCTTT.

The V gene is TRBV24-1, the J gene TRBJ1-2; the D is unclear. The V gene's germline CDR1 is KGHDR and CDR2 SFDVKD. Trimming stripped 3 bases from V and 8 bases from J, with 9 bases between. CDR3 length: 12 residues. This CDR3 reads CATSDTFEGYTF. CDR3 bases: TGTGCCACCAGTGATACATTTGAAGGCTACACCTTC.

The CDR3 bases are TGTGCCAGCAGCTTGGGTAGCGGGAGCGCAGATACGCAGTATTTT. Protein product: CASSLGSGSADTQYF. The chain combines TRBV5-4 with TRBJ2-3; 9 nucleotides match TRBD2. Germline CDR1 reads SGHNT; CDR2 reads YYREEE (reference sequence). The V and J ends lost 0 bases and 4 bases, in that order; junction bases with no gene match: 3. CDR3 size: 15 residues.

In this sample, this clone turned up a few times. The chain joins TRBV4-2 to TRBJ1-1; maybe TRBD1 (5 bases). The CDR3 covers 14 residues. CDR1 is LGHNA and CDR2 is YNFKEQ in the germline V gene. Trimming shortened V by 0 bases and J by 8 bases, and 13 bases separated the two germline ends. The chain's CDR3 is CASSQELGTPEAFF. As DNA, the CDR3 is TGTGCCAGCAGCCAAGAGCTAGGGACTCCAGAAGCTTTCTTT.

The chain carries TRBV6-2 or TRBV6-3 and TRBJ2-1; D may be TRBD1 (5 bases). V was shortened by 2 bases and J by 0 bases, with 17 bases between the two germline ends. The CDR3 has 18 amino acids. Germline loops: CDR1 MNHEY, CDR2 SVGEGT. For the CDR3, the DNA is TGTGCCAGCAGTTACGCGATGAGGAGACAGATCTCCTACAATGAGCAGTTCTTC. Amino acids: CASSYAMRRQISYNEQFF.

The gene calls are TRBV27 and TRBJ2-3, with 13 bases fitting TRBD2. J was trimmed by 5 bases and V by 7 bases; bases with no gene match: 12. Germline CDR1 and CDR2: MNHEY and SMNVEV (reference sequence). The CDR3 runs 17 residues. For the CDR3, the DNA is TGTGCCAGCACCCCCTCACTAGCGGGAGGGCCAATAGATACGCAGTATTTT. Translating gives CASTPSLAGGPIDTQYF.